These 7 T cell receptor beta chains share one sample of origin, sequenced in a study of T cell responses to AZD1222 COVID-19 vaccine. Libraries were prepared by immunoSEQ multiplex PCR; TCRdb keeps only in-frame clonotypes and omits some of them. The sample yields around 140,000 clones, around nine tenths seen once. The sample was peripheral blood, taken on day 0 of AZD1222 vaccination. These receptors were collected from an adult in good health.

As DNA, the CDR3 is TGTGAGAGCGGGGAAGAGACCCAGTACTTC. Its translation: CESGEETQYF. The rearrangement links TRBV6-5 to TRBJ2-5, with 7 bases that match TRBD2. This CDR3 region has 10 residues. The germline V gene encodes CDR1 MNHEY and CDR2 SVGAGI.

The V and J genes are TRBV2 and TRBJ2-7; D remains ambiguous. CDR3 size: 11 residues. Germline-derived CDR1 and CDR2 are SNHLY and FYNNEI. Trimming removed 6 bases from V and 3 bases from J, with 6 bases in between. The chain's CDR3 is CASRVVYEQYF. CDR3 DNA: TGTGCCAGCAGGGTCGTCTACGAGCAGTACTTC.

The rearrangement uses TRBV7-2 and TRBJ2-4, with D perhaps being TRBD1 or TRBD2 (5 bases each). This CDR3 is 15 amino acids long. The germline V gene encodes CDR1 SGHTA and CDR2 FQGNSA. V was cut by 1 base and J by 7 bases, with 14 bases left in between. In DNA, the CDR3 is TGTGCCAGCAGCTTAGTTTGGGGCCGAGGGAACATTCAGTACTTC. This translates into CASSLVWGRGNIQYF.

This sequence joins TRBV9 and TRBJ1-1; possible D gene TRBD1, 6 bases. This CDR3 spans 17 amino acids. Germline assignment: CDR1 SGDLS and CDR2 YYNGEE. V lost 0 bases and J lost 1, with 16 bases in between. Written as DNA, the CDR3 is TGTGCCAGCAGCGTAGGATGGGCACAGGGTCAGAACACTGAAGCTTTCTTT. This translates into CASSVGWAQGQNTEAFF.

V usage is TRBV7-2 and J usage is TRBJ1-2; 7 nucleotides align to TRBD1. Germline V gives CDR1 SGHTA, CDR2 FQGNSA. This CDR3 is built from 15 residues. V trimming: 1 base; J trimming: 3 bases; junction bases outside the gene matches: 5. The CDR3 here is CASSLGRGTDYGYTF. The DNA of the CDR3 is TGTGCCAGCAGCTTAGGGAGGGGGACAGACTATGGCTACACCTTC.

Comments on this clone: At the DNA level, this CDR3 is encoded by other sequences in the same sample as well. This chain uses TRBV9 with TRBJ2-7, with D tentatively TRBD2 (6 bases). V gave up 0 bases and J gave up 0 bases, with 10 bases separating them. Germline assignment: CDR1 SGDLS and CDR2 YYNGEE. The CDR3 totals 15 residues. CDR3 loop: CASSVGAGSSYEQYF. The CDR3 DNA reads as TGTGCCAGCAGCGTAGGAGCGGGCTCCTCCTACGAGCAGTACTTC. Drawing the rest from reference TRBV9 and TRBJ2-7, the complete variable domain is DSGVTQTPKHLITATGQRVTLRCSPRSGDLSVYWYQQSLDQGLQFLIQYYNGEERAKGNILERFSAQQFPDLHSELNLSSLELGDSALYFCASSVGAGSSYEQYFGPGTRLTVT.

V and J are TRBV9 and TRBJ2-5, with TRBD1 matching 7 bases. Trimming removed 0 bases from V and 3 bases from J; junction bases left unmatched: 2. The CDR3 contains 14 residues. CDR1 SGDLS and CDR2 YYNGEE come from the germline V gene. The CDR3: CASSVEGTEETQYF. Here the CDR3 DNA reads TGTGCCAGCAGCGTAGAAGGGACAGAAGAGACCCAGTACTTC. The full variable domain, rest sourced from reference TRBV9 and TRBJ2-5, is DSGVTQTPKHLITATGQRVTLRCSPRSGDLSVYWYQQSLDQGLQFLIQYYNGEERAKGNILERFSAQQFPDLHSELNLSSLELGDSALYFCASSVEGTEETQYFGPGTRLLVL.